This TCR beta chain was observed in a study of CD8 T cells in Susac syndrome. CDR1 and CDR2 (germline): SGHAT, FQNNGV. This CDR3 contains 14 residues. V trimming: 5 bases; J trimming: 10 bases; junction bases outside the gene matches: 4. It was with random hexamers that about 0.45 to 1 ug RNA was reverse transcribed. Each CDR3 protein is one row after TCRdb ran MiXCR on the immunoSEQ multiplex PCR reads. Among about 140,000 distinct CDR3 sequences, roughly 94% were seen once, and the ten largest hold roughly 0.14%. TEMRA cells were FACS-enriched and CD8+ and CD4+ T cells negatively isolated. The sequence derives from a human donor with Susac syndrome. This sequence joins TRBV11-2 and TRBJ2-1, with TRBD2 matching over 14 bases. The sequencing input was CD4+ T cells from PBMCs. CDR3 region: CASSLRTSGGEQFF. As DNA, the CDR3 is TGTGCCAGCAGCCTCCGGACTAGCGGGGGGGAGCAGTTCTTC.